Sequencing of this T cell receptor beta chain was carried out in a study of read filtering for tumor transcriptome and immune sequencing. Study observations and caveats: Compared with RNA-seq, IR-seq gave much higher clonotype depth and reliability. The CD138-negative fraction was mixed bone marrow immune cells, not pure T cells.

The germline V gene encodes CDR1 WSHSY and CDR2 SAAADI. With 9 bases clipped from V and 2 bases from J, the junction kept 4 bases outside the gene matches. This CDR3 has 14 residues. Sample share makes this clonotype medium-sized. The target antigen is unknown. From roughly 390 ng of RNA, a library with molecular barcoded alpha/delta and beta/gamma adaptors was made. TCRdb reprocessed the reads with MiXCR, giving one entry per CDR3 protein. The table lists fewer than 35,000 distinct CDR3 sequences, around 18% of them singletons. The chain links TRBV10-2 to TRBJ2-1; TRBD2 agrees at 10 bases. The clonotype comes from a donor aged 40 or over with multiple myeloma. Sequences were obtained from a population of CD138-negative cells sorted from bone marrow. Here the CDR3 DNA reads TGCGCCAGTACGAGCGGGAGGGCCTACAATGAGCAGTTCTTC. Encoded protein: CASTSGRAYNEQFF.